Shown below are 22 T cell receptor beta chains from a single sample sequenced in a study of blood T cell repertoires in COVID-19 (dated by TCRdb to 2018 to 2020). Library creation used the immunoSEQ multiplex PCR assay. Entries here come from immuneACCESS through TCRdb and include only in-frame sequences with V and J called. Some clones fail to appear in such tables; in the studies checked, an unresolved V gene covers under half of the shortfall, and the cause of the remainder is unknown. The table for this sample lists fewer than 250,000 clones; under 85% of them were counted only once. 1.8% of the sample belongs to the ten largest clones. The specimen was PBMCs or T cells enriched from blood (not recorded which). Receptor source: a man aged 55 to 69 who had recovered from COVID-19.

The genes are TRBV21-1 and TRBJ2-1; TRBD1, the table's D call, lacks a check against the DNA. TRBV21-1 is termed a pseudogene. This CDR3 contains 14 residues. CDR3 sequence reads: CASRRDRVVHEQFF. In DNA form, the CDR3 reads TGTGCCAGCAGGCGAGACAGGGTGGTCCATGAGCAGTTCTTC.

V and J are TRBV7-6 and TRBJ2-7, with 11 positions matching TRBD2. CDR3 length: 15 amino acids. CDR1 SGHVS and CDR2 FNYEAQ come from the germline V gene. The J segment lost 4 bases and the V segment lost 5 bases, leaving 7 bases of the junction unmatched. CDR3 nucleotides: TGTGCCAGCAGCCCAAAGGGACTAGCGGCATACGAGCAGTACTTC. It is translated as CASSPKGLAAYEQYF.

The CDR3 region has the DNA TGTGCCAGCAGCCAAGTAGGAGGGAGGGAAGAAAAACTGTTTTTT. This sequence encodes CASSQVGGREEKLFF. The chain uses TRBV3-1 (or the pseudogene TRBV3-2) and TRBJ1-4; D remains unclear. The germline gives CDR1 LGHDT, CDR2 YNNKEL (reference sequence). This CDR3 has 15 amino acids. Trimming stripped 1 base from V and 8 bases from J, with 14 bases between.

For the CDR3, the DNA is TGTGCCAGCAGCTTGGGGACAGGGAGGGATGAGCAGTTCTTC. It codes for CASSLGTGRDEQFF. V is TRBV5-8 and J is TRBJ2-1; maybe TRBD1 (8 bases). V lost 0 bases and J 8 bases, leaving 12 bases between the germline ends. Germline loops: CDR1 SGHTS, CDR2 YDEGEE. The CDR3 loop spans 14 amino acids.

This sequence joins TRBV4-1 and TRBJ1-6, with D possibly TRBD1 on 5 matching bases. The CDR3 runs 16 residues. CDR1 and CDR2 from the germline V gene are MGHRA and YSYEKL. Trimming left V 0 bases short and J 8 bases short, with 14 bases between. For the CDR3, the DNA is TGCGCCAGCAGCCAAGATGAAACAGGACCCCATTCACCCCTCCACTTT. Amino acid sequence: CASSQDETGPHSPLHF.

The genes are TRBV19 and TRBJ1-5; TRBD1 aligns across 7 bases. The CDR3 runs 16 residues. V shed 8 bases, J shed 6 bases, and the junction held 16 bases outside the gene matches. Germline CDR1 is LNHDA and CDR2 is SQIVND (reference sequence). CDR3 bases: TGTGCCAGTCGACCGGCCTTCGAAGGGGGCGCTCAGCCCCAGCATTTT. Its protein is CASRPAFEGGAQPQHF.

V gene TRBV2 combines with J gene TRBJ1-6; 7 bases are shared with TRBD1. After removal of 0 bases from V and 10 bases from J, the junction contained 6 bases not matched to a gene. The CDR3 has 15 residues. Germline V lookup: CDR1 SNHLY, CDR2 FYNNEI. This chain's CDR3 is CASSEATGARSPLHF. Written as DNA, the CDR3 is TGTGCCAGCAGTGAAGCAACAGGGGCGAGATCACCCCTCCACTTT.

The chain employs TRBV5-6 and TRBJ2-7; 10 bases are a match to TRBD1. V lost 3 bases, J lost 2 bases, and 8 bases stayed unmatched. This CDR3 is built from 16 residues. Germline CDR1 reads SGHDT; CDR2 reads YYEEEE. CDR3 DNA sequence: TGTGCCAGCAGCTATACTCCCGGGACAGGGGCCTACGAGCAGTACTTC. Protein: CASSYTPGTGAYEQYF.

In nucleotides, the CDR3 is TGTGCCAGCAGCCAGGGACAGGCCCTCAATCAGCCCCAGCATTTT. Translated: CASSQGQALNQPQHF. The V and J genes are TRBV3-1 (or the pseudogene TRBV3-2) and TRBJ1-5, with 8 bases that match TRBD1. With 3 bases clipped from V and 3 bases from J, the junction kept 4 bases outside the gene matches. The CDR3 length is 15 residues. Germline CDR1 LGHDT, CDR2 YNNKEL (reference sequence).

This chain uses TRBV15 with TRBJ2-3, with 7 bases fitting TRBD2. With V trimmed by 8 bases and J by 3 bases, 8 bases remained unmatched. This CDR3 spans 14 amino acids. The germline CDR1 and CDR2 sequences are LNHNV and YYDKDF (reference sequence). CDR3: CATHSGLHTDTQYF. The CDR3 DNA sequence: TGTGCCACCCATTCGGGACTACATACAGATACGCAGTATTTT.

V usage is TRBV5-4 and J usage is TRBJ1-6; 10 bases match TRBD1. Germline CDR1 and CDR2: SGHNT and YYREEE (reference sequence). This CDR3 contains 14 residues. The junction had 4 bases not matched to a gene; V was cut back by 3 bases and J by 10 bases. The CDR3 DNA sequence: TGTGCCAGCAGCTCCGGGACAGGGGACTCACCCCTCCACTTT. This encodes CASSSGTGDSPLHF.

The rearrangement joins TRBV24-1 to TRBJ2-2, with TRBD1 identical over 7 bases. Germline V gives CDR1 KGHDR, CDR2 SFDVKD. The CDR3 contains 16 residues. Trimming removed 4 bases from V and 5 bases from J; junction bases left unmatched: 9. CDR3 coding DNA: TGTGCCACCAGTGACCTGGACAGGTTGGAAACCGGGGAGCTGTTTTTT. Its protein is CATSDLDRLETGELFF.

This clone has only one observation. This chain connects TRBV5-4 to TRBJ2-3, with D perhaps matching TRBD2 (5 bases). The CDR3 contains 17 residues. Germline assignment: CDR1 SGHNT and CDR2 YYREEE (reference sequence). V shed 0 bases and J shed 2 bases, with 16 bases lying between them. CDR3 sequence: CASSLGAAAGNTDTQYF. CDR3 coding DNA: TGTGCCAGCAGCTTGGGGGCAGCGGCCGGTAACACAGATACGCAGTATTTT.

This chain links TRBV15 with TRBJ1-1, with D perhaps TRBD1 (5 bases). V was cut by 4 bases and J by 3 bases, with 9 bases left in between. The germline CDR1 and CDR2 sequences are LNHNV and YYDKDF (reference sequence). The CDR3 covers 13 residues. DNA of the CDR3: TGTGCCACCAGCATCGGGGGGGACACTGAAGCTTTCTTT. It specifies CATSIGGDTEAFF.

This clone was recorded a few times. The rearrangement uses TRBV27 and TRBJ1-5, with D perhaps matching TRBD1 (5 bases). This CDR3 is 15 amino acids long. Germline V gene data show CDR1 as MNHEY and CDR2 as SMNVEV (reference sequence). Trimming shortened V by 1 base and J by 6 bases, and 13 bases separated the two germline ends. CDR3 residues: CASSLFGGTGQPQHF. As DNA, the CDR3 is TGTGCCAGCAGTTTATTCGGGGGAACTGGTCAGCCCCAGCATTTT.

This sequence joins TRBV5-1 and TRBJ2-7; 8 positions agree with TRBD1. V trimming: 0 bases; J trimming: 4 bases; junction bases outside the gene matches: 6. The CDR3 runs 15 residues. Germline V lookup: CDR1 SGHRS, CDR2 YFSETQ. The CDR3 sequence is CASSLVAGGTYEQYF. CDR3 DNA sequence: TGCGCCAGCAGCTTGGTTGCAGGGGGCACTTACGAGCAGTACTTC.

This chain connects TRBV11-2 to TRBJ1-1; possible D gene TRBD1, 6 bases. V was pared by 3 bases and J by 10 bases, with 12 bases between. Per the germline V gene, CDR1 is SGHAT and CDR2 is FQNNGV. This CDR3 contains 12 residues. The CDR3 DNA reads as TGTGCCAGCAGCTTCCAGGGGCGCGGAGCTTTCTTT. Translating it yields CASSFQGRGAFF.

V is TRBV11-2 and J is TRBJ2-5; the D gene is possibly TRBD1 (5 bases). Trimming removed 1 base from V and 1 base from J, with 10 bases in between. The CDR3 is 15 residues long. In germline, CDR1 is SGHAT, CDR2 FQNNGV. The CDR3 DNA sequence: TGTGCCAGCAGCTTAGTTCCAGGGTTCCAAGAGACCCAGTACTTC. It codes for CASSLVPGFQETQYF.

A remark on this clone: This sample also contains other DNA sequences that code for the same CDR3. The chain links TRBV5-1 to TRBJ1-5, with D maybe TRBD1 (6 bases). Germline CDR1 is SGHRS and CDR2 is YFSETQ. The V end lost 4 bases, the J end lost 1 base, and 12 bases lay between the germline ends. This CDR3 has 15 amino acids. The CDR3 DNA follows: TGCGCCAGCAGCGTCACAGGGCTGAGCAATCAGCCCCAGCATTTT. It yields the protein CASSVTGLSNQPQHF.

CDR3 coding DNA: TGCGCCAGCAGCTTCGACAGAACCTATGGCTACACCTTC. This gives the protein CASSFDRTYGYTF. This sequence joins TRBV5-1 and TRBJ1-2; perhaps TRBD1 as D (5 bases). The CDR3 totals 13 residues. Germline CDR1 SGHRS, CDR2 YFSETQ. V lost 2 bases to trimming and J lost 4 bases, with 9 bases between them.

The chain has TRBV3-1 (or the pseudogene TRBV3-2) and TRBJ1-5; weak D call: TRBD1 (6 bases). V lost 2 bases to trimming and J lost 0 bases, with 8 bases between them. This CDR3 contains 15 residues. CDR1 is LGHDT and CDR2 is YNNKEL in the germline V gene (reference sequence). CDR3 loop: CASSQRGISNQPQHF. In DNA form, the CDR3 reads TGTGCCAGCAGCCAAAGGGGGATTAGCAATCAGCCCCAGCATTTT.

The CDR3 DNA is TGTGCCAGCAGTTTCGGAGGTTCCTACAATGAGCAGTTCTTC. Translation: CASSFGGSYNEQFF. J is TRBJ2-1 and V is TRBV6-5; D possibly corresponds to TRBD2 (5 bases). CDR3 length: 14 residues. Trimming took off 4 bases at V and 1 base at J, with 8 bases between the two ends. CDR1 and CDR2 from the germline V gene are MNHEY and SVGAGI.